Presented here are 25 T cell receptor beta chains from one specimen sequenced in a study of cytomegalovirus exposure and HLA in healthy donors. The PCR ran on 60 Vbeta and 13 Jbeta primers. Only in-frame clones appear in the TCRdb table, and some are missing; sequencing was by immunoSEQ multiplex PCR. This repertoire shows 150,000 to 200,000 clones, 70% to 75% found once; its top ten account for approximately 4.6%. The sample taken for sequencing was PBMCs. These receptors all stem from a man aged 18-30 years in good health and CMV-seropositive.

Comment on this clone: This sample also contains other DNA sequences that code for the same CDR3. The chain employs TRBV30 and TRBJ1-1; D is unclear. Per germline, CDR1 GTSNPN and CDR2 SVGIG (reference sequence). V lost 3 bases and J 1 base, leaving 9 bases between the germline ends. CDR3 length equals 13 residues. The CDR3 is CAWSRTGNTEAFF. CDR3 coding DNA: TGTGCCTGGAGCCGGACTGGGAACACTGAAGCTTTCTTT.

The chain couples TRBV29-1 to TRBJ2-5; D might be TRBD1 (6 bases). The ends were cut back, 7 bases at V and 5 bases at J, with 14 bases in the middle. The CDR3 contains 12 residues. From germline, CDR1 is SQVTM and CDR2 ANQGSEA. CDR3 sequence (DNA): TGCAGCGGGGTCCAGGGGTGGGAGACCCAGTACTTC. It is translated as CSGVQGWETQYF.

J is TRBJ2-1 and V is TRBV27, with TRBD2 matching over 12 bases. J was trimmed by 4 bases and V by 5 bases; bases with no gene match: 6. The CDR3 has 16 residues. Looked up from germline, CDR1 is MNHEY and CDR2 is SMNVEV (reference sequence). This CDR3 reads CASSPGLAGIYNEQFF. DNA for the CDR3: TGTGCCAGCAGTCCCGGACTAGCGGGAATATACAATGAGCAGTTCTTC.

The rearrangement uses TRBV9 and TRBJ1-4, with TRBD1 as a possible D gene (5 bases). The CDR3 extends over 15 amino acids. Trimming left V 0 bases short and J 8 bases short, with 14 bases between. Per germline, CDR1 SGDLS and CDR2 YYNGEE. CDR3 loop: CASSVDPSGGEKLFF. The CDR3 DNA follows: TGTGCCAGCAGCGTAGACCCATCCGGGGGGGAAAAACTGTTTTTT.

The chain employs TRBV7-6 and TRBJ2-3; 7 bases are a match to TRBD2. V was clipped by 5 bases and J by 2 bases; unmatched bases: 7. The CDR3 length is 15 residues. The germline V gene has CDR1 SGHVS and CDR2 FNYEAQ. The CDR3 region is CASSRRAGPTDTQYF. The CDR3 DNA reads TGTGCCAGCAGCCGGAGAGCGGGGCCCACAGATACGCAGTATTTT. Full variable domain (remainder filled in from reference TRBV7-6 and TRBJ2-3): GAGVSQSPRYKVTKRGQDVALRCDPISGHVSLYWYRQALGQGPEFLTYFNYEAQQDKSGLPNDRFSAERPEGSISTLTIQRTEQRDSAMYRCASSRRAGPTDTQYFGPGTRLTVL.

The chain uses TRBV10-3 and TRBJ2-2; TRBD2 agrees at 7 bases. CDR1 and CDR2 (germline): ENHRY, SYGVKD. The CDR3 is 14 residues long. V was pared by 0 bases and J by 5 bases, with 0 bases of the junction left unmatched. CDR3 in amino acids: CAISESGGTGELFF. CDR3 nucleotides: TGTGCCATCAGTGAGTCGGGAGGGACCGGGGAGCTGTTTTTT.

Remarks on this clone: Other DNA sequences from this sample encode an identical CDR3 as well. V and J are TRBV6-5 and TRBJ2-3; D uncertain. Trimming cost V 2 bases and J 3 bases, with 6 bases left between them. Germline V gene data show CDR1 as MNHEY and CDR2 as SVGAGI. The CDR3 sequence is 13 residues long. The CDR3 sequence is CASSYLSTDTQYF. The CDR3 nucleotides are TGTGCCAGCAGTTACCTCTCGACAGATACGCAGTATTTT.

The rearrangement links TRBV30 to TRBJ1-4; 7 bases map to TRBD1. Unmatched junction bases numbered 12, after V lost 1 base and J lost 10 bases. Germline-derived CDR1 and CDR2 are GTSNPN and SVGIG (reference sequence). The CDR3 extends over 15 amino acids. In DNA form, the CDR3 reads TGTGCCTGGAGTGACTTTAGGGGGCGCGCGGGAAAACTGTTTTTT. Its protein is CAWSDFRGRAGKLFF.

The sample holds a few counts of this clone. The CDR3 coding sequence is TGTGCCAGCAGCTTCGGGTCGAGCACAGATACGCAGTATTTT. Translated, it gives CASSFGSSTDTQYF. The rearrangement uses TRBV7-9 and TRBJ2-3; D is unresolved. The CDR3 has 14 amino acids. The germline gives CDR1 SEHNR, CDR2 FQNEAQ (reference sequence). Deletions cut 3 bases from V and 0 bases from J, with 7 bases between.

This chain links TRBV7-9 with TRBJ1-1; D unclear. V lost 0 bases, J lost 4 bases, and 12 bases lay in between. The CDR3 loop spans 15 amino acids. Looked up from germline, CDR1 is SEHNR and CDR2 is FQNEAQ (reference sequence). The CDR3 reads CASSLASRPATEAFF. The DNA for the CDR3 is TGTGCCAGCAGCTTAGCATCGAGGCCCGCCACTGAAGCTTTCTTT.

The rearrangement joins TRBV11-2 to TRBJ2-3; D gene ambiguous. The CDR3 runs 15 residues. Germline V gives CDR1 SGHAT, CDR2 FQNNGV. Trimming removed 1 base at V and 2 bases at J, with 10 bases between. The CDR3 spells CASSLGARNTDTQYF. CDR3 DNA sequence: TGTGCCAGCAGCTTAGGGGCCAGGAACACAGATACGCAGTATTTT.

CDR3 sequence (DNA): TGCGCCAGCAGGGAGCAAAATGAGCAGTTCTTC. It is translated as CASREQNEQFF. This sequence joins TRBV5-1 and TRBJ2-1; D gene ambiguous. The V gene lost 5 bases and the J gene lost 7 bases, with 7 bases spanning the gap. Germline CDR1 is SGHRS and CDR2 is YFSETQ. CDR3 size: 11 residues.

This chain links TRBV19 with TRBJ2-2; a possible D gene is TRBD1 (6 bases). The ends were cut back, 5 bases at V and 1 base at J, with 11 bases in the middle. This CDR3 spans 15 amino acids. The germline V gene has CDR1 LNHDA and CDR2 SQIVND (reference sequence). This chain's CDR3 is CASSWGRGNTGELFF. The CDR3 DNA is TGTGCCAGTAGTTGGGGCAGGGGGAACACCGGGGAGCTGTTTTTT. Supplemented by reference TRBV19 and TRBJ2-2, the full variable domain reads DGGITQSPKYLFRKEGQNVTLSCEQNLNHDAMYWYRQDPGQGLRLIYYSQIVNDFQKGDIAEGYSVSREKKESFPLTVTSAQKNPTAFYLCASSWGRGNTGELFFGEGSRLTVL.

The chain has TRBV9 and TRBJ2-5, with TRBD2 matching over 9 bases. V gave up 6 bases and J gave up 4 bases; unmatched junction bases: 13. This CDR3 contains 16 residues. CDR1 is SGDLS and CDR2 is YYNGEE in the germline V gene. The CDR3 DNA reads as TGTGCCAGCACCGCTGGTGGGGTACTAGCGGGAGAGACCCAGTACTTC. It specifies CASTAGGVLAGETQYF.

This clone appeared a few times. The rearrangement joins TRBV28 to TRBJ2-5; no reliable D call. Per the germline V gene, CDR1 is MDHEN and CDR2 is SYDVKM. V was pared by 5 bases and J by 5 bases, with 15 bases between. The length of the CDR3 is 14 residues. CDR3 amino acids: CASSLLASRETQYF. The CDR3 DNA reads TGTGCCAGCAGTCTCCTCGCTAGTAGGGAGACCCAGTACTTC.

This clone has a handful of counts. The chain employs TRBV25-1 and TRBJ1-1; TRBD1 aligns across 8 bases. The CDR3 has 15 amino acids. Trimming took 3 bases from V and 1 from J; bases not matched to a gene: 4. The germline CDR1 and CDR2 sequences are MGHDK and SYGVNS. CDR3 nucleotide sequence: TGTGCCAGCAGTGATCTGGGACAGGCGAACACTGAAGCTTTCTTT. Its protein is CASSDLGQANTEAFF.

This sequence joins TRBV19 and TRBJ2-3, with 9 bases fitting TRBD2. With 7 bases clipped from V and 9 bases from J, the junction kept 11 bases outside the gene matches. Per germline, CDR1 LNHDA and CDR2 SQIVND (reference sequence). There are 14 residues in the CDR3. The DNA for the CDR3 is TGTGCCAGTACCGCGGGTGCGGGGGGGCAGACGCAGTATTTT. This sequence encodes CASTAGAGGQTQYF.

This clone has just one count. The chain uses TRBV13 and TRBJ1-1; 8 nucleotides match TRBD1. This CDR3 is 16 amino acids long. V lost 5 bases and J lost 1; bases outside the gene matches: 9. Germline V gene sequence: CDR1 PRHDT, CDR2 FYEKMQ (reference sequence). CDR3 loop: CASSRLQGGRNTEAFF. The CDR3 nucleotides are TGTGCCAGCAGCCGCTTACAGGGGGGGCGGAACACTGAAGCTTTCTTT. The full variable domain, rest sourced from reference TRBV13 and TRBJ1-1, is AAGVIQSPRHLIKEKRETATLKCYPIPRHDTVYWYQQGPGQDPQFLISFYEKMQSDKGSIPDRFSAQQFSDYHSELNMSSLELGDSALYFCASSRLQGGRNTEAFFGQGTRLTVV.

This clone appeared once. This chain connects TRBV5-8 to TRBJ2-7; D possibly corresponds to TRBD1 (6 bases). CDR3 size: 14 residues. Germline V gene data show CDR1 as SGHTS and CDR2 as YDEGEE. Trimming left V 4 bases short and J 3 bases short, with 14 bases between. The CDR3 reads CASSEPHRDYEQYV. The CDR3 DNA follows: TGTGCCAGCAGCGAGCCACACAGGGACTACGAGCAGTACGTC.

The CDR3: CASRLHRVETQYF. The CDR3 DNA is TGCGCCAGCCGCCTGCACAGGGTAGAGACCCAGTACTTC. The V call is TRBV5-1, the J call TRBJ2-5; weak D call: TRBD1 (6 bases). From germline, CDR1 is SGHRS and CDR2 YFSETQ. V was clipped by 7 bases and J by 4 bases, with 14 bases between them. This CDR3 has 13 residues.

This clone appeared a single time. The V gene is TRBV29-1, the J gene TRBJ2-2; 10 bases are shared with TRBD1. Germline V gene data show CDR1 as SQVTM and CDR2 as ANQGSEA. The CDR3 has 12 amino acids. V gave up 7 bases and J gave up 7 bases; unmatched junction bases: 3. The CDR3 region has the DNA TGCAGCGGGGACAGGGGCGGCGGGGAGCTGTTTTTT. This encodes CSGDRGGGELFF.

The chain has TRBV29-1 and TRBJ2-2; TRBD2 aligns across 11 bases. The CDR3 length is 14 residues. Trimming cost V 6 bases and J 4 bases; bases outside gene matches: 4. Germline V gene sequence: CDR1 SQVTM, CDR2 ANQGSEA. DNA for the CDR3: TGCAGCGTGCTAGCGGGAGGCGCCACCGGGGAGCTGTTTTTT. The encoded protein is CSVLAGGATGELFF.

DNA of the CDR3: TGTGCCAGCAGCTTAGGAGATACAGGGCACTCGTTGAATCAGCCCCAGCATTTT. The encoded protein is CASSLGDTGHSLNQPQHF. V usage is TRBV7-9 and J usage is TRBJ1-5; D is perhaps TRBD1 (6 bases). Germline V gives CDR1 SEHNR, CDR2 FQNEAQ (reference sequence). This CDR3 comprises 18 residues. Trimming shortened V by 1 base and J by 4 bases, and 20 bases separated the two germline ends.

This clone has a handful of counts. The gene calls are TRBV6-6 and TRBJ2-2, with D possibly being TRBD2 (5 bases). The CDR3 is made up of 16 amino acids. The ends were cut back, 2 bases at V and 2 bases at J, with 12 bases in the middle. Germline-derived CDR1 and CDR2 are MNHNY and SVGAGI (reference sequence). CDR3 DNA: TGTGCCAGCAGTTACCTGGGAGAGGCTAACACCGGGGAGCTGTTTTTT. It translates to CASSYLGEANTGELFF.

The rearrangement uses TRBV4-1 and TRBJ2-5; 8 positions match TRBD1. V lost 3 bases, J lost 4 bases, and 7 bases stayed unmatched. The CDR3 totals 15 residues. Germline V CDR1 and CDR2: MGHRA, YSYEKL. The CDR3 here is CASSHSRGQGETQYF. The CDR3 DNA is TGCGCCAGCAGCCATTCTCGAGGACAGGGAGAGACCCAGTACTTC.